Shown below are 15 T cell receptor beta chains from a single sample sequenced in a study of T-cell memory formation after mild COVID-19. MiXCR was run by TCRdb on the 5' RACE reads, yielding one entry per CDR3 protein. The sample carries about 500,000 distinct CDR3 sequences, roughly 22% recorded once. The sequenced sample consisted of PBMCs or a T cell subset sorted from them (not recorded which). Every receptor here comes from an adult woman who had mild COVID-19 (a few samples of this study predate the infection). Cell type and time point are not known.

This chain joins TRBV6-6 and TRBJ2-4; 7 nucleotides line up with TRBD1. Germline V CDR1 and CDR2: MNHNY, SVGAGI (reference sequence). V shed 6 bases and J 0 bases; nucleotides not matched to a gene: 5. This CDR3 comprises 15 residues. CDR3 sequence: CASSVGQRAKNIQYF. The CDR3 bases are TGTGCCAGCAGCGTGGGACAGAGAGCCAAAAACATTCAGTACTTC.

This clonotype has only a few counts. The chain couples TRBV7-6 to TRBJ2-1, with 8 nucleotides matching TRBD2. CDR1 and CDR2 (germline): SGHVS, FNYEAQ. The length of the CDR3 is 12 residues. V lost 8 bases and J lost 9; bases outside the gene matches: 6. CDR3 residues: CASQRELGEQFF. CDR3 in DNA: TGTGCCAGCCAGCGGGAGCTTGGTGAGCAGTTCTTC.

This chain links TRBV9 with TRBJ2-1; D not resolved. CDR3 length equals 15 residues. Trimming removed 5 bases at V and 4 bases at J, with 16 bases between. Germline V gene data show CDR1 as SGDLS and CDR2 as YYNGEE. DNA for the CDR3: TGTGCCAGCAGTGAGGATTGGTCCCGATACAATGAGCAGTTCTTC. Amino acids: CASSEDWSRYNEQFF.

This clonotype has only a few counts. The chain is built from TRBV19 and TRBJ1-1; 12 bases match TRBD1. The CDR3 covers 14 residues. In germline, CDR1 is LNHDA, CDR2 SQIVND (reference sequence). V trimming: 4 bases; J trimming: 5 bases; junction bases outside the gene matches: 2. The CDR3 DNA is TGTGCCAGTAGTAGGGACAGGGGGCGTACTGAAGCTTTCTTT. Translating it yields CASSRDRGRTEAFF. The whole variable domain, remainder taken from reference TRBV19 and TRBJ1-1, is DGGITQSPKYLFRKEGQNVTLSCEQNLNHDAMYWYRQDPGQGLRLIYYSQIVNDFQKGDIAEGYSVSREKKESFPLTVTSAQKNPTAFYLCASSRDRGRTEAFFGQGTRLTVV.

This chain joins TRBV7-9 and TRBJ1-2; 11 positions match TRBD1. V was clipped by 5 bases and J by 8 bases; unmatched bases: 4. CDR1 is SEHNR, CDR2 FQNEAQ, per germline (reference sequence). The CDR3 spans 13 residues. Here the CDR3 reads CASSRGTGGGYTF. CDR3 sequence (DNA): TGTGCCAGCAGCCGAGGGACAGGGGGAGGCTACACCTTC.

This clonotype has only a few counts. J is TRBJ2-6 and V is TRBV6-5; no reliable D call. There are 15 residues in the CDR3. V lost 6 bases and J lost 0, with 9 bases in between. Germline values: CDR1 MNHEY, CDR2 SVGAGI. In DNA form, the CDR3 reads TGTGCCAGCAGGCAACAGTTCTCTGGGGCCAACGTCCTGACTTTC. This sequence encodes CASRQQFSGANVLTF.

Worth noting for this clonotype: Relative to the germline gene, one junction end is altered; a read error may explain this. This sequence joins TRBV24-1 and TRBJ1-1; 9 bases match TRBD1. The CDR3 runs to 13 residues. Looked up from germline, CDR1 is KGHDR and CDR2 is SFDVKD. CDR3 sequence reads: CATSDLWTGEVRF. The CDR3 DNA reads as TGTGCCACCAGTGATTTATGGACAGGGGAAGTAAGGTTT.

This clonotype was counted only a few times. The genes are TRBV2 and TRBJ2-7, with no clear D. The germline V gene encodes CDR1 SNHLY and CDR2 FYNNEI. The CDR3 runs to 12 residues. V gave up 5 bases and J gave up 3 bases, with 8 bases separating them. The CDR3 here is CASSTDFYEQYF. DNA for the CDR3: TGTGCCAGCAGTACAGACTTCTACGAGCAGTACTTC.

This clonotype was picked up many times. The chain has TRBV12-3 or TRBV12-4 and TRBJ2-7, with D maybe TRBD2 (7 bases). This CDR3 spans 14 amino acids. Trimming cost V 6 bases and J 6 bases, with 18 bases left between them. CDR3 bases: TGTGCCAGCAGCCTAGCGGACAGTGGAGCCGAGCAGTACTTC. Translating gives CASSLADSGAEQYF.

This clonotype was seen at least ten times. This chain uses TRBV12-3 or TRBV12-4 with TRBJ2-7, with 7 bases that match TRBD1. The CDR3 loop spans 14 amino acids. With V trimmed by 6 bases and J by 0 bases, 5 bases remained unmatched. CDR3 amino acids: CASRPGQASYEQYF. CDR3 in DNA: TGTGCCAGCAGACCCGGACAGGCCTCCTACGAGCAGTACTTC.

In this sample, this clonotype turned up a few times. V usage is TRBV9 and J usage is TRBJ2-7; TRBD2 aligns across 10 bases. The CDR3 length is 13 residues. The junction had 0 bases not matched to a gene; V was cut back by 1 base and J by 5 bases. Per the germline V gene, CDR1 is SGDLS and CDR2 is YYNGEE. The CDR3 nucleotides are TGTGCCAGCAGCGTAACTAGCGGGAACGAGCAGTACTTC. Encoded protein: CASSVTSGNEQYF.

There are many counts of this clonotype. This chain links TRBV5-1 with TRBJ2-1; D is perhaps TRBD1 or TRBD2 (6 bases each). This CDR3 contains 16 residues. CDR1 SGHRS and CDR2 YFSETQ come from the germline V gene. Trimming pared 4 bases from V and 4 bases from J, leaving 18 bases between. This chain's CDR3 is CASSPGVGAEYNEQFF. Here the CDR3 DNA reads TGCGCCAGCAGCCCGGGGGTGGGGGCCGAATACAATGAGCAGTTCTTC.

The table lists this clonotype with a few counts. This chain joins TRBV2 and TRBJ2-3; D is perhaps TRBD2 (6 bases). CDR1 is SNHLY, CDR2 FYNNEI, per germline. Trimming took off 4 bases at V and 0 bases at J, with 11 bases between the two ends. CDR3 length: 15 residues. DNA of the CDR3: TGTGCCAGCAGTGTACGGAGGGCGAGCACAGATACGCAGTATTTT. Its translation: CASSVRRASTDTQYF. Filled out from reference TRBV2 and TRBJ2-3, the complete variable domain reads EPEVTQTPSHQVTQMGQEVILRCVPISNHLYFYWYRQILGQKVEFLVSFYNNEISEKSEIFDDQFSVERPDGSNFTLKIRSTKLEDSAMYFCASSVRRASTDTQYFGPGTRLTVL.

The chain couples TRBV11-2 to TRBJ2-1; D may match TRBD1 or TRBD2 (5 bases each). This CDR3 spans 15 amino acids. Germline V lookup: CDR1 SGHAT, CDR2 FQNNGV. The V gene lost 5 bases and the J gene lost 9 bases, with 20 bases spanning the gap. This CDR3 reads CASSPRTSGSSEQFF. In DNA, the CDR3 is TGTGCCAGCAGCCCCAGGACTTCAGGGAGTAGTGAGCAGTTCTTC.

The genes are TRBV29-1 and TRBJ1-2; no reliable D call. The germline V gene has CDR1 SQVTM and CDR2 ANQGSEA. The ends were cut back, 4 bases at V and 10 bases at J, with 4 bases in the middle. The CDR3 spans 8 residues. The CDR3 here is CSVGDYTF. The DNA for the CDR3 is TGCAGCGTTGGGGACTACACCTTC.